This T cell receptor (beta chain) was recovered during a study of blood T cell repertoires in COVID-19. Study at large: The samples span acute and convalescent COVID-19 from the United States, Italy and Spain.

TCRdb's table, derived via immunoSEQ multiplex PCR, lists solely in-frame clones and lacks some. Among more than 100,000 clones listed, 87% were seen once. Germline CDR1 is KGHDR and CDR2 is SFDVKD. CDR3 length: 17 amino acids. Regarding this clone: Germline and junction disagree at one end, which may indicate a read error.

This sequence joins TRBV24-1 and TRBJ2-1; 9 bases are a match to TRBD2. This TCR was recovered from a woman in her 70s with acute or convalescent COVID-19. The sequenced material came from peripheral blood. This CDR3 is CATSGLRASGAWGEQFF. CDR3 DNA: TGTGCCACCAGTGGTTTGCGGGCTAGCGGGGCCTGGGGGGAGCAGTTCTTC.